This T cell receptor (beta chain) came from a study of Tregs in tolerant kidney transplant recipients. Recipient PBMCs carried a CFSE label and met irradiated graft donor PBMCs for about six days before FACS sorting. Sequenced by immunoSEQ multiplex PCR; TCRdb stores in-frame clones only, minus some. The data show just over 15,000 clones, around 49% seen once. CDR1 and CDR2 (germline): LNHDA, SQIVND (reference sequence). V lost 5 bases to trimming and J lost 6 bases, with 14 bases between them. The CDR3 is 14 residues long. The sample holds a few counts of this clone. Its cognate antigen is unknown. Study-wide findings and caveats: Validation in larger populations is needed because few patients were studied.

The V gene is TRBV19, the J gene TRBJ2-1, with a tentative D call TRBD1 (6 bases). The receptor comes from a human patient who received a combined kidney and bone marrow transplant. Source: CD4+ T cells from blood cultured with allogeneic cells, taken before the transplant. DNA of the CDR3: TGTGCCAGTAGTTCACAGGGAAAAGTCAATGAGCAGTTCTTC. It is translated as CASSSQGKVNEQFF.